This T cell receptor (beta chain) was documented in a study of T cells in Graves' hyperthyroidism and ophthalmopathy (dated 2019 in TCRdb). In terms of the full investigation: Peripheral blood was sampled at the time of initial diagnosis, prior to any treatment. The study also compared thyroid tissue and blood T-cell repertoires from more than 5 Graves' hyperthyroidism patients. The roughly 91 discovery patients were randomly divided into training and test sets at a 7:3 ratio. Whether ophthalmopathy could be predicted prospectively was tested in an independent validation cohort made up of some 20 hyperthyroidism patients plus 17 patients who later progressed to ophthalmopathy. Following sampling, methimazole starting at 30 mg daily was given to hyperthyroidism patients, and high-dose intravenous methylprednisolone was given to ophthalmopathy patients. According to the paper, TCR Vbeta CDR3 sequencing was carried out on some 130 peripheral blood samples, which came from under 50 ophthalmopathy, about 75 hyperthyroidism and about 17 progressor patients. To identify distinguishing TCR V-J signatures, a discovery cohort of around 98 patients was used, comprising under 45 with Graves' ophthalmopathy and 57 with stable Graves' hyperthyroidism.

About this clonotype itself: The clone's antigen remains unknown. Base quality data are lacking; no much larger clone is found one base away.

TCR beta CDR3 regions were amplified from RNA transcripts. The first round of RT-PCR for the TCR CDR3 was performed with the HTBI primer set and the Qiagen OneStep RT-PCR kit. Libraries were constructed in a second round of multiplex PCR, after which size selection and purification were performed. Libraries were sequenced paired-end with 100 bp reads on an Illumina HiSeq2000. As for the authors' bioinformatics: SOAPnuke was used to process the raw data, with reads discarded if the reads contained adapters or uncalled bases, had a mean Phred below 15, or lacked an exact constant-primer or identifier match. COPE v1.2.5 was used to merge high-quality paired reads, and clonotypes were defined as unique nucleotide sequences. Clonotypes were aligned to IMGT TRBV, TRBD and TRBJ reference segments using MiTCR v1.1. The analysis included only V-J combinations with a frequency above 0.0001, which together covered roughly 99% of the repertoires. The TCS score was defined as the ratio of F50 (clonal expansion) to E x V (chaos), calculated using BLOSUM62-based TCRdist between CDR3 peptides within each V-J. Welch's t-statistics and random forest reduced roughly 530 V-J features to 13, which were used in a naive Bayes classifier (R e1071). The public reads were run again by TCRdb, first through fastp at Q25 and then through MiXCR, and only productive beta chains were kept. Under each unique CDR3 protein, matching rows form one entry showing the most common genes and DNA. TCRdb, rather than the study authors, made the V and J calls. In all, the sample holds 350,000 to 400,000 distinct CDR3 sequences, and about a fifth of those were seen once. The ten largest clonotypes hold roughly 3.5% of the sample.

Stable Graves' hyperthyroidism was defined as no progression to ophthalmopathy during 18 months of follow-up. Hyperthyroidism patients were newly diagnosed, with disease duration under 2 months, and aged 18 to 65 years. Patients with uncontrolled infections, other autoimmune diseases, pregnancy or lactation were excluded. Diagnoses were based on clinical symptoms, serum thyroxine and TRAb, thyroid ultrasound and orbital computed tomography. Ficoll-Paque density gradient centrifugation was used to isolate PBMCs from around 9.1 ml of fresh peripheral blood. Total RNA was extracted with Trizol reagent, and quality was checked on an Agilent 2100 Bioanalyzer. General findings and caveats noted by the study authors: Most expanded thyroid clonotypes (frequency above 0.001) were also detected in blood, a finding suggesting that blood repertoires may reflect thyroid immune responses. Sample size was not statistically predetermined, and blinding of investigators to group allocation was not performed. During validation, the model predicted progression to ophthalmopathy a median of approximately six months ahead of onset, with around 71% sensitivity and less than 85% specificity. In cross-validation, a model built on a 13 V-J signature told ophthalmopathy apart from stable hyperthyroidism with less than 90% sensitivity and around 81% specificity, and in testing the same model reached 80%/75%.

The sequence was collected from a woman aged 18-29 years with Graves' hyperthyroidism. Sequencing input: blood.

The DNA is as follows: TGTGCCAGCAGTTCCCCCGGGAGGGGTAATCAGCCCCAGCATTTT. This encodes CASSSPGRGNQPQHF. The chain employs TRBV28 and TRBJ1-5; TRBD1 could be the D gene, as 5 bases match. From the cysteine through the phenylalanine, the CDR3 covers 15 amino acids. The sequence is cut down to CDR3 DNA, 45 bases in frame from base 1. The germline V gene encodes CDR1 MDHEN and CDR2 SYDVKM. V is reduced by 4 bases and J by 4 bases, leaving a spacing of 14 bases between them.